The 9 T cell receptor beta chains given below trace back to one sample, sequenced in a study of immune heterogeneity within non-small cell lung tumors. Multiplex PCR (32 V and 13 J primers) was used to amplify the TCR beta CDR3. TCRdb independently ran MiXCR on the multiplex PCR reads; one entry per CDR3 protein. This table has over 9,000 distinct CDR3 sequences, 25% to 30% appearing once. For each sample, template was approximately 0.6 ug of bulk tumor genomic DNA. Every primary tumor yielded several biopsies, spaced far apart, that were taken during surgery. Patients had untreated, newly diagnosed non-small cell lung cancer and underwent curative surgery. Sequencing was performed on lung tumor tissue. These receptors were collected from a man over 45 with non-small cell lung cancer.

This clonotype was seen a handful of times. The J gene is TRBJ1-5, the V gene TRBV7-8, with D possibly matching TRBD1 (5 bases). Germline values: CDR1 SGHVS, CDR2 FQNEAQ. This CDR3 region has 14 residues. V was clipped by 3 bases and J by 4 bases, with 10 bases between them. The CDR3 protein is CASSFGGINQPQHF. The CDR3 coding sequence is TGTGCCAGCAGCTTCGGGGGGATTAATCAGCCCCAGCATTTT.

By share, this clonotype counts as medium-sized. This chain joins TRBV24-1 and TRBJ2-5, with a weak D call TRBD2 (7 bases). Deletions cut 4 bases from V and 5 bases from J, with 13 bases between. The CDR3 covers 14 residues. Germline CDR1 and CDR2: KGHDR and SFDVKD. CDR3 protein: CATSEGGALETQYF. DNA for the CDR3: TGTGCCACCAGTGAAGGGGGGGCCCTGGAGACCCAGTACTTC.

The chain couples TRBV6-1 to TRBJ1-6, with 7 bases fitting TRBD1. Germline CDR1 and CDR2: MNHNS and SASEGT. This CDR3 region has 13 residues. V dropped 6 bases and J dropped 5; count of bases not matched to a gene: 1. DNA for the CDR3: TGTGCCAGCAGAACAGGGGATAATTCACCCCTCCACTTT. This translates into CASRTGDNSPLHF.

This clonotype has ten or more counts. The V and J genes are TRBV14 and TRBJ1-2; D possibly corresponds to TRBD1 (6 bases). The CDR3 has 14 amino acids. Germline V gene data show CDR1 as SGHDN and CDR2 as FVKESK. V was shortened by 4 bases and J by 2 bases, with 11 bases between the two germline ends. This CDR3 is CASSRRQANYGYTF. The CDR3 coding sequence is TGTGCCAGCAGCCGAAGACAGGCCAACTATGGCTACACCTTC.

The chain recombines TRBV11-3 with TRBJ1-3, with 11 bases matching TRBD1. CDR3 size: 19 residues. Germline CDR1 reads SGHNT; CDR2 reads YENEEA. Unmatched junction bases numbered 18, after V lost 6 bases and J lost 5 bases. This chain's CDR3 is CASSYNRDRGSLCRNTIYF. DNA of the CDR3: TGTGCCAGCAGTTACAACCGGGACAGGGGGTCTCTTTGTCGAAACACCATATATTTT.

This clonotype is labeled as medium-sized (0.01 to 0.1%). The chain has TRBV11-2 and TRBJ1-2; D is uncertain. Germline V gene data show CDR1 as SGHAT and CDR2 as FQNNGV. V shed 0 bases and J shed 7 bases, with 18 bases lying between them. The CDR3 runs 16 residues. For the CDR3, the DNA is TGTGCCAGCAGCTTAGAGGTTGGGTCGTATACTTCTGGCTACACCTTC. This codes for CASSLEVGSYTSGYTF. The full variable domain, in which reference TRBV11-2 and TRBJ1-2 provide the parts outside the CDR3, is EAGVAQSPRYKIIEKRQSVAFWCNPISGHATLYWYQQILGQGPKLLIQFQNNGVVDDSQLPKDRFSAERLKGVDSTLKIQPAKLEDSAVYLCASSLEVGSYTSGYTFGSGTRLTVV.

As regards this clonotype: One end of the junction varies from germline; a read error may be responsible. The chain links TRBV4-2 to TRBJ2-7, with TRBD2 identical over 13 bases. The V gene's germline CDR1 is LGHNA and CDR2 YNFKEQ. The CDR3 consists of 16 residues. CDR3 sequence: CARSQERGTSGMEQYF. CDR3 nucleotide sequence: TGTGCCAGAAGCCAAGAAAGGGGGACTAGCGGGATGGAGCAGTACTTC.

A note on this clonotype: The junction and the germline gene differ at one end; a read error may be behind it. The chain links TRBV3-1 to TRBJ2-2, with 11 bases aligning to TRBD2. CDR3 length: 15 residues. CDR1 is LGHDT, CDR2 YNNKEL, per germline (reference sequence). The CDR3 DNA reads as TGTGCCAGCAGGGCTAGCGGGAGGAACACCAGGGAGCTGTTTTTT. It translates to CASRASGRNTRELFF.

The sample holds a few counts of this clonotype. This chain connects TRBV7-2 to TRBJ2-5; TRBD2 agrees at 13 bases. This CDR3 contains 15 residues. V lost 4 bases to trimming and J lost 4 bases; unmatched junction nucleotides: 3. Germline loops: CDR1 SGHTA, CDR2 FQGNSA. The CDR3 reads CASSSGLAGAETQYF. The CDR3 region has the DNA TGTGCCAGCAGCTCAGGACTAGCGGGGGCAGAGACCCAGTACTTC.